This TCR beta chain was sequenced in a study of human T cells and chemical hapten exposure. Study background: Weekly administration of diphenylcyclopropenone to the scalp of patients continued throughout the approximately 24-week study.

This clonotype has just a few counts. MiXCR, applied by TCRdb to the RACE reads, yields one record per CDR3 protein. The sample has under 130,000 distinct CDR3 sequences; 11% are singletons. Germline CDR1 DFQATT, CDR2 SNEGSKA (reference sequence). The germline V and J ends were trimmed by 1 base and 4 bases, with 11 bases remaining between them. CDR3 length: 14 residues. Time point noted: patch test 1, 2 weeks after DPC sensitization. Treatment of the sample: therapeutic diphenylcyclopropenone sensitization with weekly scalp DPC. This TCR derives from a woman aged 40 to 50 with alopecia areata. Some clones in this sample may be carry-over from other donors' samples. The sample was whole blood, taken in connection with sensitization to the hapten diphenylcyclopropenone (DPC). The chain combines TRBV20-1 with TRBJ2-1, with a possible D match to TRBD2 (6 bases). This CDR3 is CSARGLASYNEQFF. Here the CDR3 DNA reads TGCAGTGCTAGAGGGCTAGCGAGTTACAATGAGCAGTTCTTC.